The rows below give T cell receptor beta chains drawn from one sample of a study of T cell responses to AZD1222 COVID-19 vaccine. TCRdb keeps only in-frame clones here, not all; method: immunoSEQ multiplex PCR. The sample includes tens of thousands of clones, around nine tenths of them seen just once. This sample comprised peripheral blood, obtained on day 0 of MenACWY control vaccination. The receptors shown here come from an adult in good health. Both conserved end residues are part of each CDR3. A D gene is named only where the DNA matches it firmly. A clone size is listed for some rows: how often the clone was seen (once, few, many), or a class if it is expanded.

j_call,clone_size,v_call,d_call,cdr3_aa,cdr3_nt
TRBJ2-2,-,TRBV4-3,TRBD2,CASSQDPPDGAGGHRYTGELFF,TGCGCCAGCAGCCAAGATCCCCCTGACGGAGCGGGGGGCCATCGTTACACCGGGGAGCTGTTTTTT
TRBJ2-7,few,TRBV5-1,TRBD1,CASSLDGMTGPYEQYF,TGCGCCAGCAGCTTGGATGGGATGACAGGGCCCTACGAGCAGTACTTC
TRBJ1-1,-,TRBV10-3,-,CAISGMRGEAFF,TGTGCCATCAGCGGGATGAGGGGTGAAGCTTTCTTT
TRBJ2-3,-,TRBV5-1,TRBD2,CASSTPTSGSGTDTQYF,TGCGCCAGCAGCACCCCTACTAGCGGGTCTGGCACAGATACGCAGTATTTT
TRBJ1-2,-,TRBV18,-,CASSPQGSQGLYGYTF,TGTGCCAGCTCACCACAAGGCTCCCAGGGCCTCTATGGCTACACCTTC
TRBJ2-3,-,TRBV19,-,CASSIVVGSRDTQYF,TGTGCCAGTAGTATAGTTGTGGGGTCCAGAGATACGCAGTATTTT
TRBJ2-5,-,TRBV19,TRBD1,CASSPRDRKETQYF,TGTGCCAGTAGTCCCCGGGACAGAAAAGAGACCCAGTACTTC
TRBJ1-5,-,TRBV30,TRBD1,CAWTRTGGNQPQHF,TGTGCCTGGACTAGGACAGGGGGGAATCAGCCCCAGCATTTT
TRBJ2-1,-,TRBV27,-,CASSLWGNEQFF,TGTGCCAGCAGTTTATGGGGCAATGAGCAGTTCTTC
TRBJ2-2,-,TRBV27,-,CASSARRTAGELFF,TGTGCCAGCAGTGCACGGAGGACAGCCGGGGAGCTGTTTTTT
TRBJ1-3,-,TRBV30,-,CAWTGVLFSGNTIYF,TGTGCCTGGACAGGGGTTCTGTTCTCTGGAAACACCATATATTTT
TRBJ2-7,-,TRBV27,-,CATSAARGDEQYF,TGTGCCACCTCAGCCGCGCGTGGTGATGAGCAGTACTTC
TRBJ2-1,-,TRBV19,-,CASSPPSQNEQFF,TGTGCCAGTAGTCCCCCCTCTCAGAATGAGCAGTTCTTC
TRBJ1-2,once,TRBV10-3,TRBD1,CAISGGQGANYGYTF,TGTGCCATCAGTGGGGGACAGGGGGCTAACTATGGCTACACCTTC
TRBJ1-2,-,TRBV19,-,CASSIGGTSNSYTF,TGTGCCAGTAGTATTGGCGGCACCAGCAATAGCTACACCTTC
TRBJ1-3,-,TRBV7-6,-,CASSSFDRDPGNTIYF,TGTGCCAGCAGCTCGTTTGATCGAGACCCTGGAAACACCATATATTTT
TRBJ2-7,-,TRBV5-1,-,CASSLQGGSYEQYF,TGCGCCAGCAGCTTGCAGGGGGGGTCCTACGAGCAGTACTTC
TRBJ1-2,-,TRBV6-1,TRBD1,CASSERGQGSLHGYTF,TGTGCCAGCAGTGAACGGGGACAGGGGAGTCTCCATGGCTACACCTTC
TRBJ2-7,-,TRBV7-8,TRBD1,CASSPLSGTGGKGYEQYF,TGTGCCAGCAGCCCCCTATCTGGGACAGGGGGCAAAGGATACGAGCAGTACTTC
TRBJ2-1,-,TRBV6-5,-,CASTSTWDPPVF,TGTGCCAGCACTTCGACGTGGGACCCCCCGGTCTTC
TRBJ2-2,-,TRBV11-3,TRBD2,CASSKLAGAPGELFF,TGTGCCAGCAGCAAACTAGCGGGGGCCCCCGGGGAGCTGTTTTTT
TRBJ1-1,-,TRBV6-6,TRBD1,CASHRGLGTEAFF,TGTGCCAGCCACAGGGGCCTTGGTACTGAAGCTTTCTTT
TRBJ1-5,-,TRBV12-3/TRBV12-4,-,CASSHGATQPQHF,TGTGCCAGCAGCCACGGGGCTACTCAGCCCCAGCATTTT
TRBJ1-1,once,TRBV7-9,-,CASHGRVNTEAFF,TGTGCCAGCCACGGTAGGGTTAACACTGAAGCTTTCTTT
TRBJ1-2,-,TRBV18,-,CASSGESSNYGYTF,TGTGCCAGCTCGGGGGAATCCTCTAACTATGGCTACACCTTC
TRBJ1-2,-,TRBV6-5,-,CASNTGDSNYGYTF,TGTGCCAGCAATACTGGCGACAGTAACTATGGCTACACCTTC
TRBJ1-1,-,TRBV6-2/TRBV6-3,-,CASSTLPNTEAFF,TGTGCCAGCAGCACACTACCGAACACTGAAGCTTTCTTT
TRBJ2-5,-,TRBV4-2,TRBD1,CASSQDTATGGQETQYF,TGTGCCAGCAGCCAAGATACTGCGACAGGGGGGCAAGAGACCCAGTACTTC
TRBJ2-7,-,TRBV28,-,CASSSRGEGYEQYF,TGTGCCAGCAGTTCGAGGGGGGAGGGTTACGAGCAGTACTTC
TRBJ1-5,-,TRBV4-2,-,CASSQDGVESYSNQPQHF,TGTGCCAGCAGCCAAGATGGGGTAGAGTCATATAGCAATCAGCCCCAGCATTTT
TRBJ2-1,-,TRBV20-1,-,CSAGDYNEQFF,TGCAGTGCCGGGGACTACAATGAGCAGTTCTTC
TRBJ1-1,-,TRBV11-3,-,CASSLQGNTEAFF,TGTGCCAGCAGCTTACAGGGGAACACTGAAGCTTTCTTT
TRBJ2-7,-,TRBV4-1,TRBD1,CASSQGPGQGVYEQYF,TGCGCCAGCAGCCAAGGTCCGGGACAGGGGGTTTACGAGCAGTACTTC
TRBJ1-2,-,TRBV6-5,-,CASSYTFGQLNSYTF,TGTGCCAGCAGTTACACTTTCGGACAGCTTAATAGCTACACCTTC
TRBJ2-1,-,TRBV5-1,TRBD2,CASSLDSLAGGEQFF,TGCGCCAGCAGCTTGGATTCACTTGCGGGGGGTGAGCAGTTCTTC
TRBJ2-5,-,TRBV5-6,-,CASSAWTVQETQYF,TGTGCCAGCAGCGCGTGGACAGTACAAGAGACCCAGTACTTC
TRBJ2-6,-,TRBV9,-,CASSSNDSSGANVLTF,TGTGCCAGCAGCTCCAATGACAGCTCTGGGGCCAACGTCCTGACTTTC
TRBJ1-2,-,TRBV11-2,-,CASSPAGPRGGYTF,TGTGCCAGCAGCCCCGCGGGGCCACGAGGTGGCTACACCTTC
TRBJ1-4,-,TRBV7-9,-,CASSLDVGLFF,TGTGCCAGCAGCTTAGATGTGGGGCTGTTTTTT
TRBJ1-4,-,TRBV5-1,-,CASCRGGTNEKLFF,TGCGCCAGCTGCCGGGGGGGCACTAATGAAAAACTGTTTTTT
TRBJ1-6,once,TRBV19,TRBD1,CASSISAGGGSPLHF,TGTGCCAGTAGTATCTCGGCAGGGGGGGGATCACCCCTCCACTTT
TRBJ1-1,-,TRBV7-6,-,CASSQNMGLNTEAFF,TGTGCCAGCAGCCAAAATATGGGGTTGAACACTGAAGCTTTCTTT
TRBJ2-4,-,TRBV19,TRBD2,CASSIRTSGGLNIQYF,TGTGCCAGTAGTATACGGACTAGCGGGGGGCTAAACATTCAGTACTTC
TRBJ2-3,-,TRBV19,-,CASSIAGSSTDTQYF,TGTGCCAGTAGTATCGCGGGTTCTAGCACAGATACGCAGTATTTT
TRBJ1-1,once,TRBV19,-,CASSIGAGEAFF,TGTGCCAGTAGTATAGGGGCAGGGGAAGCTTTCTTT
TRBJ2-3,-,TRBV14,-,CASSQSDTQYF,TGTGCCAGCAGCCAATCAGATACGCAGTATTTT
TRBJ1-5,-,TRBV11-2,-,CASSLVGSRWPQHF,TGTGCCAGCAGCTTAGTGGGCAGCCGTTGGCCCCAGCATTTT
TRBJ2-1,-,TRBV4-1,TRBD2,CASSQIFSGGANEQFF,TGCGCCAGCAGCCAAATCTTTAGCGGGGGGGCGAATGAGCAGTTCTTC
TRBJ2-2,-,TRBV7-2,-,CASSSQTGIVSGELFF,TGTGCCAGCAGCTCACAAACAGGGATTGTTTCTGGGGAGCTGTTTTTT